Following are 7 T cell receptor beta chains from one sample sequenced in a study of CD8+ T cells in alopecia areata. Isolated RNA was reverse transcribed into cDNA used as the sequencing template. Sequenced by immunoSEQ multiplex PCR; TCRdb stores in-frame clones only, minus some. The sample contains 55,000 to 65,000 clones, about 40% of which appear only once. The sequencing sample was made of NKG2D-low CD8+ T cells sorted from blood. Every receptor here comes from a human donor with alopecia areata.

The CDR3 DNA sequence: TGTGCCACTCAACTAGCGGGAGTCTCCAATGAGCAGTTCTTC. Its protein product is CATQLAGVSNEQFF. This chain joins TRBV19 and TRBJ2-1; 11 positions match TRBD2. The ends lost 10 bases at V and 6 bases at J; junction bases unmatched: 8. The CDR3 runs 14 residues. Looked up from germline, CDR1 is LNHDA and CDR2 is SQIVND (reference sequence).

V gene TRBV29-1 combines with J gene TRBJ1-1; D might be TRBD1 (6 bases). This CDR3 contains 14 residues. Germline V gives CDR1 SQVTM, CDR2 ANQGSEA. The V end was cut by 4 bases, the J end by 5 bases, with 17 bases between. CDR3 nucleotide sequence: TGCAGCGTTGGAGAAGGGACGGGGACAACTGAAGCTTTCTTT. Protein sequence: CSVGEGTGTTEAFF. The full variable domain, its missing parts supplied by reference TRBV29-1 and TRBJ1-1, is SAVISQKPSRDICQRGTSLTIQCQVDSQVTMMFWYRQQPGQSLTLIATANQGSEATYESGFVIDKFPISRPNLTFSTLTVSNMSPEDSSIYLCSVGEGTGTTEAFFGQGTRLTVV.

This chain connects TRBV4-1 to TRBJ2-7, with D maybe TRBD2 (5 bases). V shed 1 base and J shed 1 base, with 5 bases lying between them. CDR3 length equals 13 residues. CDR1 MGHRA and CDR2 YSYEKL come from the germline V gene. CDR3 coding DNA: TGCGCCAGCAGCCAAGGGACTTCCTACGAGCAGTACTTC. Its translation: CASSQGTSYEQYF.

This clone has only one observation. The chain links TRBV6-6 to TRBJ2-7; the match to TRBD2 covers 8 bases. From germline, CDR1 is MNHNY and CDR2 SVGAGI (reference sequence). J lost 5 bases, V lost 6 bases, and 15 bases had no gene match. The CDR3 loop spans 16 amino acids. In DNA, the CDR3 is TGTGCCAGCAGCCTCGGGGGGGCGGGATTCGGCGACGAGCAGTACTTC. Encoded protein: CASSLGGAGFGDEQYF.

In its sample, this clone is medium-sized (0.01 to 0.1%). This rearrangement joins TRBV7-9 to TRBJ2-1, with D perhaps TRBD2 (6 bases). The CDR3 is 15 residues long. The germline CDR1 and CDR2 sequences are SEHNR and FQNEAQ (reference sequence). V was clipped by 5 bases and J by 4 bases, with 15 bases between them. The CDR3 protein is CASSTRDWGYNEQFF. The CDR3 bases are TGTGCCAGCAGCACCCGGGACTGGGGATACAATGAGCAGTTCTTC.

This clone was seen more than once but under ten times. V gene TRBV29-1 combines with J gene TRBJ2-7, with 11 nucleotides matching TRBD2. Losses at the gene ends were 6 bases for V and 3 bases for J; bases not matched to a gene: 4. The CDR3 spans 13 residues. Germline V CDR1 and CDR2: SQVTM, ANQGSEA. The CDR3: CSVILAGDYEQYF. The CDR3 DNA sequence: TGCAGCGTCATACTAGCGGGGGACTACGAGCAGTACTTC.

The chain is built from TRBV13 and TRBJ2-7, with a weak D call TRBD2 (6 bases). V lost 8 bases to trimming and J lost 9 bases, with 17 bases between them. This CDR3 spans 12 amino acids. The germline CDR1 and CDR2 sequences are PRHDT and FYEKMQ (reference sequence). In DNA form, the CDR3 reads TGTGCCAGCGGCGGGACGGACGGGGGGCAGTACTTC. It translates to CASGGTDGGQYF.